This T cell receptor beta chain was found in a study of Ad26.COV2.S vaccination and SARS-CoV-2 variants. Study observations and caveats: Analyses that measured TCR breadth and depth may have underestimated total T cell responses.

Libraries were prepared by immunoSEQ multiplex PCR; TCRdb keeps only in-frame clonotypes and omits some of them. The profile shows about 440,000 clones, about nine tenths of them singletons. In regard to this clone: Its antigen is still unknown.

Documented treatment: some 20 received Ad26.COV2.S at low or high dose, single or two shots; roughly five received placebo; per-sample allocation not given. Vaccine and placebo recipients were sampled on day 63 after the first injection. Whoever gave the sample was an adult aged 18-55 years in Boston. The vaccine antigen was prefusion-stabilized Wuhan SARS-CoV-2 spike. The specimen was peripheral blood, collected in a trial of Ad26.COV2.S vaccine versus placebo. The clonotype originates from a person between 18 and 60 years old who received the Ad26.COV2.S COVID-19 vaccine or a placebo.

Written as DNA, the CDR3 is TGTGCCAGCAGTGACCCACATGAGCGGGAGTCAGATACGCAGTATTTT. This codes for CASSDPHERESDTQYF. The rearrangement links TRBV6-4 to TRBJ2-3, with 8 positions matching TRBD2. V trimming: 2 bases; J trimming: 4 bases; junction bases outside the gene matches: 8. The V gene's germline CDR1 is MRHNA and CDR2 SNTAGT. This CDR3 has 16 residues.